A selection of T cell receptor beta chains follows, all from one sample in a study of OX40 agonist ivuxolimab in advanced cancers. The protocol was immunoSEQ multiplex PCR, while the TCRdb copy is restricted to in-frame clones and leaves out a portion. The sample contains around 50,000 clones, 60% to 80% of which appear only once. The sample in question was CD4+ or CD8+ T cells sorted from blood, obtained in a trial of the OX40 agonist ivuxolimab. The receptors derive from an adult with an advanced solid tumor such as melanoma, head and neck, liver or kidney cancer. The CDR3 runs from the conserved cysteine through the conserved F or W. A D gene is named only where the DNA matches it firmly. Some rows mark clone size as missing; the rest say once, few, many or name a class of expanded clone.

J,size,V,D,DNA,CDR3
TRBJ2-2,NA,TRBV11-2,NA,TGTGCCAGCATCGCGGGGGCGGGAGCAGGCACCGGGGAGCTGTTTTTT,CASIAGAGAGTGELFF
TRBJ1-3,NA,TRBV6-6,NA,TGTGCCAGCAGAACCGGGGGGACTGGAAACACCATATATTTT,CASRTGGTGNTIYF
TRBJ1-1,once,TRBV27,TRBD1,TGTGCCAGCAGTTTCAGGGGGCTGGAAGCTTTCTTT,CASSFRGLEAFF
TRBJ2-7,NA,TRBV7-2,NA,TGTGCCAGCAGCACAGCAGGGGTCGAGCAGTACTTC,CASSTAGVEQYF
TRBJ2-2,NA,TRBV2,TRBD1,TGTGCCAGCAGCATACAGGGGGGAAACACCGGGGAGCTGTTTTTT,CASSIQGGNTGELFF
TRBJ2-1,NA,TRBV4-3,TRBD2,TGCGCCAGCAGCCAAGACCGGACTAGAGCGGGAGTCGCAACCTACAATGAGCAGTTCTTC,CASSQDRTRAGVATYNEQFF
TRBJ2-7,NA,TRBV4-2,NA,TGTGCCAGCAGCCAAGATCGACAGGCATCATACTACGAGCAGTACTTC,CASSQDRQASYYEQYF
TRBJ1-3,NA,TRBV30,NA,TGTGCCTGGAGCCTCAGGGGCGTAATTGGAAACACCATATATTTT,CAWSLRGVIGNTIYF
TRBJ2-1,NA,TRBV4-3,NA,TGCGCCAGCAGCCCCCATGCCGGCGGGGCCCTCCGGGATGAGCAGTTCTTC,CASSPHAGGALRDEQFF
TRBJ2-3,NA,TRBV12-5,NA,TGTGCTAGTGGGGGTCGGGCAGATACGCAGTATTTT,CASGGRADTQYF
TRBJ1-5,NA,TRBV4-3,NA,TGCGCCAGCAGCCAGTCCTGGGCCAGGGAGACTCAGCCCCAGCATTTT,CASSQSWARETQPQHF
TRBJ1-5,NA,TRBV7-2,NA,TGTGCCAGCAGCCTCCAGCGCAATCAGCCCCAGCATTTT,CASSLQRNQPQHF
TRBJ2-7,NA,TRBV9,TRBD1,TGTGCCAGCAGCGCGGGGACAGACTACGAGCAGTACTTC,CASSAGTDYEQYF
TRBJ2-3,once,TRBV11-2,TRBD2,TGTGCCAGCAGCTTTAGCGGGAACACAGATACGCAGTATTTT,CASSFSGNTDTQYF
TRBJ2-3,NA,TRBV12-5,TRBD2,TGTGCTAGTGGTTCACTAGCGGACGGCGATACTAGCACAGATACGCAGTATTTT,CASGSLADGDTSTDTQYF
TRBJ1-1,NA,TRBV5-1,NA,TGCGCCAGCACCCGGGGACTGATGAACACTGAAGCTTTCTTT,CASTRGLMNTEAFF
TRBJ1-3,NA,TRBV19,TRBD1,TGTGCCAGTAGCAAGCCGGGACAGGTCTCTGGAAACACCATATATTTT,CASSKPGQVSGNTIYF
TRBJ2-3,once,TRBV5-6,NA,TGTGCCAGCAGCCTCACCGGGACCCCAGTTACGCAGTATTTT,CASSLTGTPVTQYF
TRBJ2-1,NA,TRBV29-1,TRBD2,TGCAGCGTTGACGGCAGCGGGGGAGTGGGCAATGAGCAGTTCTTC,CSVDGSGGVGNEQFF
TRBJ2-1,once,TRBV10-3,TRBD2,TGTGCCATCAGTGTGGCGGGAGGGGGAAATGAGCAGTTCTTC,CAISVAGGGNEQFF
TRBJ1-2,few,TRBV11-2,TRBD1,TGTGCCAGCAGCTGGCCGGGCAGGGGGCTCTATGGCTACACCTTC,CASSWPGRGLYGYTF
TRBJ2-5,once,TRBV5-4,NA,TGTGCCAGCAGCCCTGCCCCCGGGCGGGTGCACCAAGAGACCCAGTACTTC,CASSPAPGRVHQETQYF
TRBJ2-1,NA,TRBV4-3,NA,TGCGCCAGCAGCCAAGATTTGTACAATGAGCAGTTCTTC,CASSQDLYNEQFF
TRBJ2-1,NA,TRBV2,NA,TGTGCCAGCAGTACTCGGGGCAATGAGCAGTTCTTC,CASSTRGNEQFF